This TCR beta chain comes out of a study of blood T cell repertoires in COVID-19. Study background: The United States, Italy and Spain supplied acute and convalescent COVID-19 samples. Sources were T cells, B-cell-depleted T cells, or PBMCs; the material itself was cDNA or gDNA.

This clone has more than one count but fewer than ten. Under the authors' procedure: Reference gene primer amplification gave nucleated cell count estimates. The protocol was immunoSEQ multiplex PCR, while the TCRdb copy is restricted to in-frame clones and leaves out a portion. The DNA gave D and trimming, while V, J and clone size come from that table. The table records some 77,000 clones, around 85% of them present only once. CDR1 and CDR2 (germline): LGHNA, YNFKEQ. The V and J ends lost 4 bases and 9 bases respectively, with 25 bases between them. The CDR3 sequence is 17 residues long. Sample: peripheral blood. The TCR was taken from a man between 65 and 85 years old with acute or convalescent COVID-19. The V call is TRBV4-2, the J call TRBJ2-1; TRBD1 is a possible D gene (5 bases). The CDR3 reads CASSRHPVAQGGAEQFF. CDR3 sequence (DNA): TGTGCCAGCAGCCGACACCCCGTGGCCCAGGGCGGAGCTGAGCAGTTCTTC.